A single sample is the source of the 32 T cell receptor beta chains below, sequenced in a study of blood T cell repertoires in COVID-19. Profiling relied on immunoSEQ multiplex PCR, and the TCRdb table lists in-frame clones only, not all of them. The table has fewer than 250,000 clones, 86% seen once; the top ten hold 3.5% to 4.5%. The sequenced sample consisted of peripheral blood. These TCRs come from a man aged 45 to 65 with acute or convalescent COVID-19.

V gene TRBV6-6 combines with J gene TRBJ1-2, with TRBD1 matching over 7 bases. The CDR3 loop spans 14 amino acids. J lost 7 bases, V lost 0 bases, and 5 bases had no gene match. The germline CDR1 and CDR2 sequences are MNHNY and SVGAGI (reference sequence). CDR3 nucleotide sequence: TGTGCCAGCAGTTACTCGACAGGGCAAGGTGGCTACACCTTC. Amino acids: CASSYSTGQGGYTF.

This clone was detected once. The chain joins TRBV27 to TRBJ1-5; no clear D gene. V was trimmed by 6 bases and J by 5 bases, leaving 14 bases between them. The CDR3 is 14 amino acids. Germline V gene data show CDR1 as MNHEY and CDR2 as SMNVEV (reference sequence). CDR3 loop: CASSGNSPDQPQHF. As DNA, the CDR3 is TGTGCCAGCAGCGGGAATAGTCCGGATCAGCCCCAGCATTTT.

The rearrangement uses TRBV9 and TRBJ1-6, with D unresolved. V dropped 2 bases and J dropped 0 bases, with 9 bases sitting between them. The CDR3 loop spans 16 amino acids. CDR1 and CDR2 from the germline V gene are SGDLS and YYNGEE. CDR3 nucleotides: TGTGCCAGCAGCGTGCGGGAAGACTCCTATAATTCACCCCTCCACTTT. Translating it yields CASSVREDSYNSPLHF.

The chain recombines TRBV6-5 with TRBJ1-3; D gene ambiguous. The CDR3 length is 14 residues. Trimming took 4 bases from V and 3 from J, leaving 10 bases between them. Germline V gene sequence: CDR1 MNHEY, CDR2 SVGAGI. The CDR3 coding sequence is TGTGCCAGCAGTTCTATTGCTCGTGGAAACACCATATATTTT. It translates to CASSSIARGNTIYF.

V and J are TRBV30 and TRBJ1-2; D gene uncertain. CDR3 size: 13 residues. Between the trimmed V and J ends, which lost 2 bases and 4 bases, there was a span of 11 bases. The germline V gene has CDR1 GTSNPN and CDR2 SVGIG (reference sequence). The CDR3: CAWSPEVLYGYTF. The CDR3 bases are TGTGCCTGGAGTCCCGAGGTGCTCTATGGCTACACCTTC.

The CDR3 region is CASSAIYRQIKNSPLHF. CDR3 nucleotides: TGTGCCAGCAGTGCCATATATAGACAGATTAAGAATTCACCCCTCCACTTT. The chain links TRBV6-1 to TRBJ1-6, with D possibly TRBD1 on 5 matching bases. In germline, CDR1 is MNHNS, CDR2 SASEGT. This CDR3 is built from 17 residues. V was pared by 4 bases and J by 7 bases, with 20 bases between.

Only a few counts were recorded for this clone. The chain employs TRBV27 and TRBJ1-1; 7 bases line up with TRBD1. V was pared by 8 bases and J by 11 bases, with 17 bases of the junction left unmatched. The V gene's germline CDR1 is MNHEY and CDR2 SMNVEV (reference sequence). The CDR3 totals 14 residues. The CDR3: CASQGLTLGTDAFF. DNA of the CDR3: TGTGCCAGCCAAGGGCTTACCCTAGGGACAGATGCTTTCTTT.

The chain carries TRBV3-1 (or the pseudogene TRBV3-2) and TRBJ2-5, with D perhaps TRBD1 (5 bases). This CDR3 has 13 residues. Germline V gene data show CDR1 as LGHDT and CDR2 as YNNKEL (reference sequence). V lost 7 bases and J lost 3, with 12 bases in between. CDR3 coding DNA: TGTGCCAGCAACCCATGGGGCAAAGAGACCCAGTACTTC. It specifies CASNPWGKETQYF.

The chain uses TRBV19 and TRBJ2-7; maybe TRBD2 (6 bases). Germline V CDR1 and CDR2: LNHDA, SQIVND (reference sequence). The CDR3 covers 15 residues. V dropped 5 bases and J dropped 0 bases, with 14 bases sitting between them. CDR3 sequence: CASSPPGGFSYEQYF. The CDR3 nucleotides read TGTGCCAGTAGTCCCCCCGGGGGATTCTCCTACGAGCAGTACTTC.

This clone has just one count. The chain carries TRBV11-2 and TRBJ2-3; TRBD1 is a possible D gene (6 bases). With 10 bases removed from V and 3 bases from J, the gap between germline ends came to 14 bases. Per the germline V gene, CDR1 is SGHAT and CDR2 is FQNNGV. This CDR3 has 13 amino acids. CDR3 region: CATGAGSTDTQYF. DNA of the CDR3: TGTGCCACAGGGGCGGGCAGTACAGATACGCAGTATTTT. The whole variable domain, filled in from reference TRBV11-2 and TRBJ2-3, reads EAGVAQSPRYKIIEKRQSVAFWCNPISGHATLYWYQQILGQGPKLLIQFQNNGVVDDSQLPKDRFSAERLKGVDSTLKIQPAKLEDSAVYLCATGAGSTDTQYFGPGTRLTVL.

The chain employs TRBV9 and TRBJ1-3; D unresolved. The CDR3 has 16 residues. Trimming took 2 bases from V and 4 from J, leaving 16 bases between them. CDR1 and CDR2 from the germline V gene are SGDLS and YYNGEE. The CDR3 loop reads CASSVGRGSSGNTIYF. In nucleotides, the CDR3 is TGTGCCAGCAGCGTTGGTAGAGGGTCATCCGGAAACACCATATATTTT.

In its sample, this clone was seen once. This chain uses TRBV9 with TRBJ2-2; the D is unclear. CDR3 length: 17 amino acids. V was shortened by 3 bases and J by 0 bases, with 15 bases between the two germline ends. CDR1 is SGDLS and CDR2 is YYNGEE in the germline V gene. This CDR3 reads CASSAAVSTANTGELFF. CDR3 coding DNA: TGTGCCAGCAGCGCCGCCGTGAGCACGGCGAACACCGGGGAGCTGTTTTTT. Full variable domain (outside the CDR3, taken from reference TRBV9 and TRBJ2-2): DSGVTQTPKHLITATGQRVTLRCSPRSGDLSVYWYQQSLDQGLQFLIQYYNGEERAKGNILERFSAQQFPDLHSELNLSSLELGDSALYFCASSAAVSTANTGELFFGEGSRLTVL.

V usage is TRBV14 and J usage is TRBJ2-6, with D possibly being TRBD2 (5 bases). With 2 bases removed from V and 0 bases from J, the gap between germline ends came to 5 bases. The germline gives CDR1 SGHDN, CDR2 FVKESK. This CDR3 spans 15 amino acids. CDR3 sequence reads: CASSQRGSGANVLTF. CDR3 DNA sequence: TGTGCCAGCAGCCAACGGGGCTCTGGGGCCAACGTCCTGACTTTC.

This chain uses TRBV30 with TRBJ2-3, with 7 bases identical to TRBD2. Germline V gene sequence: CDR1 GTSNPN, CDR2 SVGIG (reference sequence). The CDR3 sequence is 15 residues long. The V segment lost 8 bases and the J segment 2 bases; nucleotides outside the gene matches: 13. The chain's CDR3 is CAQVDWGGDTDTQYF. The CDR3 bases are TGTGCCCAAGTAGATTGGGGAGGGGACACAGATACGCAGTATTTT.

This sequence joins TRBV2 and TRBJ2-5, with 9 nucleotides matching TRBD1. The length of the CDR3 is 16 residues. Trimming took 2 bases from V and 1 from J; bases not matched to a gene: 5. Germline V gives CDR1 SNHLY, CDR2 FYNNEI. CDR3 coding DNA: TGTGCCAGCAGTGAATGGGGACAGGGACCCCAAGAGACCCAGTACTTC. Amino acid sequence: CASSEWGQGPQETQYF.

The rearrangement links TRBV28 to TRBJ2-1; D possibly corresponds to TRBD1 (5 bases). The germline CDR1 and CDR2 sequences are MDHEN and SYDVKM. Between the trimmed V and J ends, which lost 2 bases and 5 bases, there was a span of 13 bases. This CDR3 has 15 residues. CDR3 sequence reads: CASSLSPGINNEQFF. The CDR3 bases are TGTGCCAGCAGTTTAAGTCCAGGGATCAACAATGAGCAGTTCTTC.

The V call is TRBV5-4, the J call TRBJ2-7; 8 bases are shared with TRBD2. The germline CDR1 and CDR2 sequences are SGHNT and YYREEE (reference sequence). The V and J ends lost 4 bases and 2 bases, in that order; junction bases with no gene match: 8. The length of the CDR3 is 15 residues. CDR3 in DNA: TGTGCCAGCAGCCCCGGGAGGGGAGGGACCTACGAGCAGTACTTC. Translating gives CASSPGRGGTYEQYF. Full variable domain (missing parts from reference TRBV5-4 and TRBJ2-7): ETGVTQSPTHLIKTRGQQVTLRCSSQSGHNTVSWYQQALGQGPQFIFQYYREEENGRGNFPPRFSGLQFPNYSSELNVNALELDDSALYLCASSPGRGGTYEQYFGPGTRLTVT.

CDR3 nucleotide sequence: TGCGCCAGCAGCCCCTCCGGGGGGAACTATGGCTACACCTTC. This encodes CASSPSGGNYGYTF. The chain recombines TRBV5-1 with TRBJ1-2; a weak D match, TRBD1 (5 bases). The germline V gene encodes CDR1 SGHRS and CDR2 YFSETQ. The CDR3 extends over 14 amino acids. The germline V and J ends were trimmed by 4 bases and 2 bases, with 12 bases remaining between them.

This chain uses TRBV9 with TRBJ2-1; no clear D gene. The germline V gene has CDR1 SGDLS and CDR2 YYNGEE. V was shortened by 0 bases and J by 5 bases, with 12 bases between the two germline ends. The CDR3 covers 15 residues. CDR3 loop: CASSVEYGLNNEQFF. The CDR3 DNA is TGTGCCAGCAGCGTAGAGTATGGGCTTAACAATGAGCAGTTCTTC.

The chain has TRBV15 and TRBJ2-2, with 8 bases identical to TRBD1. V dropped 3 bases and J dropped 5; count of bases not matched to a gene: 5. The CDR3 length is 15 residues. Looked up from germline, CDR1 is LNHNV and CDR2 is YYDKDF (reference sequence). CDR3 region: CATSSRTGGTGELFF. DNA of the CDR3: TGTGCCACCAGCAGTCGAACAGGGGGAACCGGGGAGCTGTTTTTT.

The rearrangement uses TRBV7-2 and TRBJ2-5; no clear D. Per germline, CDR1 SGHTA and CDR2 FQGNSA. The CDR3 is 11 amino acids. With 3 bases removed from V and 4 bases from J, the gap between germline ends came to 3 bases. The CDR3 reads CASSFRETQYF. In DNA form, the CDR3 reads TGTGCCAGCAGCTTCCGAGAGACCCAGTACTTC.

The chain combines TRBV11-2 with TRBJ1-3; D remains unclear. V lost 1 base, J lost 0 bases, and 16 bases lay in between. The CDR3 consists of 18 residues. CDR1 is SGHAT and CDR2 is FQNNGV in the germline V gene. CDR3 sequence: CASSLVPGSTRSGNTIYF. CDR3 nucleotide sequence: TGTGCCAGCAGCTTAGTCCCCGGGTCTACCCGCTCTGGAAACACCATATATTTT.

V usage is TRBV6-5 and J usage is TRBJ1-1, with 7 bases lining up with TRBD1. This CDR3 is 14 amino acids long. V was pared by 5 bases and J by 2 bases, with 5 bases of the junction left unmatched. Per germline, CDR1 MNHEY and CDR2 SVGAGI. The DNA of the CDR3 is TGTGCCAGCAGTAATGGACAGGCTAACACTGAAGCTTTCTTT. Translated, it gives CASSNGQANTEAFF.

The gene calls are TRBV5-4 and TRBJ2-7; TRBD1 aligns across 7 bases. The J segment lost 2 bases and the V segment lost 3 bases, leaving 5 bases of the junction unmatched. CDR3 length: 14 amino acids. CDR1 is SGHNT, CDR2 YYREEE, per germline (reference sequence). The CDR3 sequence: CASSSRGQTYEQYF. In DNA, the CDR3 is TGTGCCAGCAGCTCTCGGGGACAGACCTACGAGCAGTACTTC.

The rearrangement links TRBV10-2 to TRBJ1-1; 9 bases are shared with TRBD1. Germline V lookup: CDR1 WSHSY, CDR2 SAAADI. The CDR3 runs to 16 residues. With V trimmed by 6 bases and J by 5 bases, 13 bases remained unmatched. CDR3 sequence reads: CASSESTGTGLTEAFF. The CDR3 nucleotides read TGCGCCAGCAGCGAAAGTACCGGGACAGGGTTAACTGAAGCTTTCTTT.

V is TRBV2 and J is TRBJ2-5; TRBD2 might be the D (5 bases). Germline CDR1 SNHLY, CDR2 FYNNEI. This CDR3 comprises 11 residues. Trimming shortened V by 7 bases and J by 3 bases, and 6 bases separated the two germline ends. As DNA, the CDR3 is TGTGCCAGCATGCGGGAAGAGACCCAGTACTTC. Translation gives CASMREETQYF.

The genes are TRBV5-6 and TRBJ2-3, with 9 bases that match TRBD1. Trimming at V came to 0 bases and at J to 3 bases, leaving 2 bases not matched to a gene. The CDR3 is 15 amino acids. Germline V CDR1 and CDR2: SGHDT, YYEEEE. Here the CDR3 DNA reads TGTGCCAGCAGCTTGGAGGGGACAGGGACAGATACGCAGTATTTT. Translating it yields CASSLEGTGTDTQYF. Variable domain in full (rest from reference TRBV5-6 and TRBJ2-3): DAGVTQSPTHLIKTRGQQVTLRCSPKSGHDTVSWYQQALGQGPQFIFQYYEEEERQRGNFPDRFSGHQFPNYSSELNVNALLLGDSALYLCASSLEGTGTDTQYFGPGTRLTVL.

The gene calls are TRBV19 and TRBJ1-1, with D tentatively TRBD1 (6 bases). CDR3 size: 15 residues. Germline CDR1 reads LNHDA; CDR2 reads SQIVND (reference sequence). With 5 bases removed from V and 1 base from J, the gap between germline ends came to 14 bases. This chain's CDR3 is CASSPMDSRNTEAFF. In DNA, the CDR3 is TGTGCCAGTAGTCCGATGGACAGCAGGAACACTGAAGCTTTCTTT.

The V and J genes are TRBV30 and TRBJ1-4; D is ambiguous. CDR1 and CDR2 (germline): GTSNPN, SVGIG (reference sequence). V lost 1 base to trimming and J lost 1 base, with 7 bases between them. CDR3 length: 14 amino acids. DNA for the CDR3: TGTGCCTGGAGTGGTGAGGGAACTAATGAAAAACTGTTTTTT. Translated: CAWSGEGTNEKLFF. Using reference TRBV30 and TRBJ1-4 for the parts outside the CDR3, the full variable domain is SQTIHQWPATLVQPVGSPLSLECTVEGTSNPNLYWYRQAAGRGLQLLFYSVGIGQISSEVPQNLSASRPQDRQFILSSKKLLLSDSGFYLCAWSGEGTNEKLFFGSGTQLSVL.

The genes are TRBV21-1 and TRBJ1-2; the table's D call, TRBD1, has no DNA check behind it. TRBV21-1 is a recognized pseudogene. This CDR3 has 14 amino acids. CDR3 nucleotides: TGTGCCAGCAGCACCGGACAGGGGACCTATGGCTACACCTTC. Translation gives CASSTGQGTYGYTF.

CDR3 DNA sequence: TGTGCCAGCAGCGTAGGGGACAGTAACTATGGCTACACCTTC. Protein sequence: CASSVGDSNYGYTF. The chain uses TRBV9 and TRBJ1-2; TRBD1 agrees at 7 bases. Germline loops: CDR1 SGDLS, CDR2 YYNGEE. This CDR3 has 14 residues. V lost 0 bases, J lost 1 base, and 0 bases stayed unmatched.

The CDR3 reads CASSVSASADQETQYF. The CDR3 DNA is TGTGCCAGCAGCGTTTCGGCTAGCGCGGACCAAGAGACCCAGTACTTC. The V and J genes are TRBV9 and TRBJ2-5; maybe TRBD2 (6 bases). Germline V lookup: CDR1 SGDLS, CDR2 YYNGEE. This CDR3 is built from 16 residues. V lost 2 bases and J 0 bases, leaving 14 bases between the germline ends.